This T cell receptor beta chain was identified during a study of shared clonotypes between healthy human individuals. On the study more broadly: Samples came from a couple of female and three male donors aged 18 to 49.

Study-level points and caveats: Across a handful of donors, naive CD4 shared about 5%, naive CD8 more than 3%, memory CD4 2% to 2.5%, memory CD8 under 0.5%.

V lost 0 bases to trimming and J lost 7 bases, with 16 bases between them. This CDR3 is built from 16 residues. Germline V gene lookup returns CDR1 LGHNA and CDR2 YNFKEQ. In regard to this clone: What it binds is not known.

In the sorted-subset replicate PCRs, 200 ng DNA, tens of thousands of T cell genomes, was used. Assay used: immunoSEQ multiplex PCR; TCRdb lists only in-frame clones, some missing. The table includes roughly 1,000,000 clones, about 80% detected once. This sequence joins TRBV4-2 and TRBJ2-1; D might be TRBD1 (5 bases). The source of this sequence is a young man in good health. Some clones in this sample may be carry-over from other donors' samples. Specimen: memory CD4+ T cells from PBMCs. The subset is: CD45RA-negative fraction. The chain's CDR3 is CASSQDTRTNRNEQFF. The CDR3 DNA is TGTGCCAGCAGCCAAGATACCCGGACAAATCGGAATGAGCAGTTCTTC.